The next 27 T cell receptor beta chains were all read from a single sample in a study of cytomegalovirus exposure and HLA in healthy donors (TCRdb year 2017). The library was built by means of the immunoSEQ multiplex PCR assay. The multiplex PCR relied on a mix of 60 forward primers for TCR Vbeta segments and 13 reverse primers for TCR Jbeta segments. TCRdb mirrors the immuneACCESS table, restricted to in-frame sequences. Some clones are absent from its copies; in checked studies, under half trace to an unresolved V gene, and the reason for the others is unknown. The sample yields some 130,000 clones; roughly 80% were counted once. Clones ranked in the top ten supply approximately 10% of the sample. The specimen was PBMCs. These receptors were collected from a woman between 45 and 65 years old in good health and CMV-seropositive.

The gene calls are TRBV7-3 and TRBJ2-3, with 8 bases lining up with TRBD2. This CDR3 has 13 amino acids. Trimming at V came to 3 bases and at J to 6 bases, leaving 2 bases not matched to a gene. Germline V gene data show CDR1 as SGHTA and CDR2 as FQGTGA. The CDR3 here is CASSFGGADTQYF. Here the CDR3 DNA reads TGTGCCAGCAGCTTCGGGGGGGCCGATACGCAGTATTTT.

This chain joins TRBV19 and TRBJ2-7, with D perhaps TRBD1 (6 bases). This CDR3 has 13 residues. Trimming left V 1 base short and J 6 bases short, with 10 bases between. Per germline, CDR1 LNHDA and CDR2 SQIVND (reference sequence). The CDR3 bases are TGTGCCAGTAGTATAGGGGCACAGGGCGAGCAGTACTTC. This encodes CASSIGAQGEQYF.

The rearrangement uses TRBV19 and TRBJ1-5; 8 positions match TRBD1. The length of the CDR3 is 20 residues. V dropped 2 bases and J dropped 2; count of bases not matched to a gene: 17. Germline V gene lookup returns CDR1 LNHDA and CDR2 SQIVND (reference sequence). The CDR3, as DNA: TGTGCCAGTAGTATACCCACGGCAGGGGGCCTTAGTATCGGCAATCAGCCCCAGCATTTT. Translated, it gives CASSIPTAGGLSIGNQPQHF.

Regarding this clone: The sample has other DNA sequences that encode this CDR3 too. This sequence joins TRBV6-4 and TRBJ2-3; TRBD2 matches at 14 bases. This CDR3 region has 17 residues. The ends lost 0 bases at V and 1 base at J; junction bases unmatched: 0. Per the germline V gene, CDR1 is MRHNA and CDR2 is SNTAGT. The CDR3 region is CASSDSTSGGGTDTQYF. CDR3 sequence (DNA): TGTGCCAGCAGTGACTCGACTAGCGGGGGGGGCACAGATACGCAGTATTTT.

The chain is built from TRBV6-1 and TRBJ2-5; 9 nucleotides match TRBD1. The DNA end is a closer match to TRBJ2-7, so the J assignment may be wrong. Germline V gives CDR1 MNHNS, CDR2 SASEGT. This CDR3 is 15 amino acids long. This CDR3 reads CASSEAVGQGYEQYF. The CDR3 DNA sequence: TGTGCCAGCAGTGAAGCGGTGGGACAGGGATACGAGCAGTACTTC.

This clone was detected only once. The junction and the germline gene differ at one end; a read error may be behind it. The rearrangement uses TRBV29-1 and TRBJ2-1, with D possibly TRBD2 on 6 matching bases. The CDR3 consists of 15 residues. CDR1 is SQVTM, CDR2 ANQGSEA, per germline. In DNA, the CDR3 is TGCAGCGTGGGGGGTGGGGGTCGCTCCTACAGTGAGCAGTTCTTC. Translated, it gives CSVGGGGRSYSEQFF.

The rearrangement uses TRBV12-5 and TRBJ1-1; D gene unclear. Germline V gene lookup returns CDR1 LGHNT and CDR2 FRNRAP. Trimming cost V 4 bases and J 7 bases, with 7 bases left between them. This CDR3 is built from 11 residues. The CDR3 DNA sequence: TGTGCTAGTGGTTCCCCTGTTGAAGCTTTCTTT. It is translated as CASGSPVEAFF.

This rearrangement joins TRBV7-6 to TRBJ2-1, with 7 bases fitting TRBD1. CDR1 and CDR2 (germline): SGHVS, FNYEAQ. CDR3 length equals 15 residues. The trim removed 3 bases at V and 9 bases at J, leaving 11 bases unmatched. DNA of the CDR3: TGTGCCAGCAGCTTCCAGACAGGGCCCCTGGGTGAGCAGTTCTTC. Its protein product is CASSFQTGPLGEQFF.

The chain has TRBV5-1 and TRBJ2-2, with 8 bases that match TRBD1. Germline CDR1 and CDR2: SGHRS and YFSETQ. This CDR3 is 15 amino acids long. With V trimmed by 2 bases and J by 3 bases, 3 bases remained unmatched. CDR3: CASSLGQGDTGELFF. The CDR3 DNA is TGCGCCAGCAGCTTAGGACAGGGTGACACCGGGGAGCTGTTTTTT.

This clone was seen only a few times. The CDR3 DNA reads as TGTGCCTACCTACAGGGGAGGTCGAACACTGAAGCTTTCTTT. It specifies CAYLQGRSNTEAFF. This sequence joins TRBV6-4 and TRBJ1-1, with 7 bases aligning to TRBD1. Germline V gene data show CDR1 as MRHNA and CDR2 as SNTAGT. The CDR3 totals 14 residues. V lost 11 bases, J lost 1 base, and 10 bases stayed unmatched.

With respect to this clone: Within the sample, other DNA sequences also encode this same CDR3. This sequence joins TRBV2 and TRBJ2-5, with D possibly TRBD2 on 7 matching bases. The V gene's germline CDR1 is SNHLY and CDR2 FYNNEI. Trimming removed 3 bases from V and 5 bases from J, with 19 bases in between. This CDR3 has 16 residues. CDR3 residues: CASSEGGAGEQETQYF. CDR3 nucleotides: TGTGCCAGCAGTGAGGGAGGGGCAGGGGAACAGGAGACCCAGTACTTC.

This chain uses TRBV28 with TRBJ2-3; 9 bases match TRBD2. The CDR3 runs 15 residues. CDR1 and CDR2 (germline): MDHEN, SYDVKM. V lost 10 bases, J lost 5 bases, and 13 bases stayed unmatched. The CDR3 region is CATFSAGGPGDTQYF. CDR3 sequence (DNA): TGTGCCACCTTTTCGGCGGGGGGGCCCGGAGATACGCAGTATTTT.

This sequence joins TRBV9 and TRBJ2-7; 8 bases match TRBD2. The germline gives CDR1 SGDLS, CDR2 YYNGEE. J was trimmed by 5 bases and V by 2 bases; bases with no gene match: 15. The length of the CDR3 is 17 residues. CDR3 in amino acids: CASSVGRGDTTYDEQYF. CDR3 bases: TGTGCCAGCAGCGTTGGGCGGGGGGATACTACGTACGACGAGCAGTACTTC.

This clone has more than one count but fewer than ten. The gene calls are TRBV15 and TRBJ2-7; perhaps TRBD2 as D (6 bases). The V and J ends lost 0 bases and 3 bases respectively, with 6 bases between them. The CDR3 contains 13 residues. Per the germline V gene, CDR1 is LNHNV and CDR2 is YYDKDF (reference sequence). CDR3: CATSREGGYEQYF. In DNA form, the CDR3 reads TGTGCCACCAGCAGAGAGGGGGGCTACGAGCAGTACTTC.

The V call is TRBV5-1, the J call TRBJ2-7, with D maybe TRBD1 (6 bases). The V gene lost 4 bases and the J gene lost 2 bases, with 16 bases spanning the gap. Germline lookup yields CDR1 SGHRS and CDR2 YFSETQ. The CDR3 is 15 amino acids. The CDR3 protein is CASSATGPGPYEQYF. DNA for the CDR3: TGCGCCAGCAGCGCAACAGGGCCGGGGCCCTACGAGCAGTACTTC.

The CDR3 region has the DNA TGTGCCAGCTCACCCCGGCAGGGAACAACTAATGAAAAACTGTTTTTT. Its translation: CASSPRQGTTNEKLFF. This chain uses TRBV18 with TRBJ1-4; D may be TRBD1 (5 bases). Germline CDR1 KGHSH, CDR2 LQKENI. Deletions cut 3 bases from V and 0 bases from J, with 11 bases between. This CDR3 contains 16 residues.

The V call is TRBV18, the J call TRBJ2-2; TRBD2 matches 7 bases. This CDR3 has 14 residues. CDR1 and CDR2 from the germline V gene are KGHSH and LQKENI. The V gene end was trimmed by 3 bases and the J gene end by 7 bases; junction bases not matched to a gene: 5. The CDR3 reads CASSPYGGNGELFF. DNA for the CDR3: TGTGCCAGCTCACCCTACGGGGGGAACGGGGAGCTGTTTTTT.

The chain is built from TRBV30 and TRBJ1-6; 8 bases agree with TRBD1. CDR1 and CDR2 (germline): GTSNPN, SVGIG (reference sequence). The junction had 5 bases not matched to a gene; V was cut back by 3 bases and J by 10 bases. CDR3 size: 13 residues. The CDR3 DNA sequence: TGTGCCTGGAGAGCAGACAGGGGATCACCCCTCCACTTT. Translation: CAWRADRGSPLHF.

This clone occurred a few times. The chain employs TRBV2 and TRBJ1-1; D unresolved. Trimming shortened V by 3 bases and J by 8 bases, and 10 bases separated the two germline ends. From germline, CDR1 is SNHLY and CDR2 FYNNEI. There are 12 residues in the CDR3. The CDR3 sequence: CASSEQVLEAFF. For the CDR3, the DNA is TGTGCCAGCAGTGAGCAAGTACTCGAAGCTTTCTTT.

Turning to this clone: Distinct nucleotide sequences in the sample also encode this CDR3. The CDR3 region is CASSISGGNQPQHF. The CDR3 region has the DNA TGTGCCAGTAGTATTTCAGGGGGCAATCAGCCCCAGCATTTT. V usage is TRBV19 and J usage is TRBJ1-5; D perhaps matches TRBD1 (6 bases). CDR3 length: 14 residues. Germline assignment: CDR1 LNHDA and CDR2 SQIVND (reference sequence). Trimming shortened V by 3 bases and J by 2 bases, and 8 bases separated the two germline ends.

A few counts support this clone. The V and J genes are TRBV4-3 and TRBJ2-4; a weak D match, TRBD2 (6 bases). This CDR3 is built from 17 residues. The V gene lost 0 bases and the J gene lost 2 bases, with 14 bases spanning the gap. Germline V gene data show CDR1 as LGHNA and CDR2 as YSLEER. The CDR3 coding sequence is TGCGCCAGCAGCCAAGATCTGGGGGGTGAGACCAAAAACATTCAGTACTTC. It is translated as CASSQDLGGETKNIQYF.

V and J are TRBV9 and TRBJ1-3; a weak D match, TRBD1 (6 bases). The CDR3 contains 15 residues. Looked up from germline, CDR1 is SGDLS and CDR2 is YYNGEE. V gave up 3 bases and J gave up 0 bases, with 10 bases separating them. The CDR3 here is CASSGRTVSGNTIYF. The CDR3 nucleotides read TGTGCCAGCAGCGGGAGGACAGTCTCTGGAAACACCATATATTTT.

The sample holds a few counts of this clone. The rearrangement links TRBV5-4 to TRBJ2-5; 7 nucleotides align to TRBD1. CDR1 and CDR2 (germline): SGHNT, YYREEE (reference sequence). The CDR3 extends over 14 amino acids. V trimming: 4 bases; J trimming: 2 bases; junction bases outside the gene matches: 5. CDR3 in amino acids: CASSPRQGQETQYF. The CDR3 nucleotides read TGTGCCAGCAGCCCGCGACAGGGACAAGAGACCCAGTACTTC. The complete variable domain, with remaining parts taken from reference TRBV5-4 and TRBJ2-5, reads ETGVTQSPTHLIKTRGQQVTLRCSSQSGHNTVSWYQQALGQGPQFIFQYYREEENGRGNFPPRFSGLQFPNYSSELNVNALELDDSALYLCASSPRQGQETQYFGPGTRLLVL.

The CDR3 is CASSLPTQGYEQYF. The CDR3 region has the DNA TGTGCCAGCAGCTTACCAACACAGGGGTACGAGCAGTACTTC. The chain couples TRBV7-2 to TRBJ2-7; 7 positions match TRBD1. This CDR3 is 14 amino acids long. The junction had 5 bases not matched to a gene; V was cut back by 2 bases and J by 4 bases. Germline-derived CDR1 and CDR2 are SGHTA and FQGNSA.

This chain joins TRBV30 and TRBJ2-7; 7 bases fit TRBD1. CDR1 is GTSNPN and CDR2 is SVGIG in the germline V gene (reference sequence). This CDR3 comprises 12 residues. Trimming removed 4 bases from V and 3 bases from J; junction bases left unmatched: 3. The CDR3 sequence is CAWNRGFYEQYF. CDR3 coding DNA: TGTGCCTGGAACAGGGGTTTCTACGAGCAGTACTTC.

This clone was counted ten times or more. This chain connects TRBV28 to TRBJ2-7, with TRBD2 as a possible D gene (5 bases). This CDR3 is 13 amino acids long. Looked up from germline, CDR1 is MDHEN and CDR2 is SYDVKM. The V end was cut by 6 bases, the J end by 5 bases, with 14 bases between. The CDR3 DNA reads TGTGCCAGCAGGTATGGGAGTAGGGACGAGCAGTACTTC. Its translation is CASRYGSRDEQYF.

The genes are TRBV4-3 and TRBJ1-2; possible D gene TRBD1, 6 bases. Germline V gene lookup returns CDR1 LGHNA and CDR2 YSLEER. There are 18 residues in the CDR3. Trimming stripped 0 bases from V and 4 bases from J, with 21 bases between. The CDR3, as DNA: TGCGCCAGCAGCCAAGATCTGGAGTCGCTGGGGGGGGCCTATGGCTACACCTTC. This codes for CASSQDLESLGGAYGYTF.